This T cell receptor beta chain stems from a study of identical twins. Findings and limits, study-wide: The presence of invariant MAIT and iNKT cells could partly confound analyses of zero-insertion sequences.

V lost 0 bases, J lost 5 bases, and 22 bases lay in between. The CDR3 length is 18 residues. Germline CDR1 and CDR2: LGHDT and YNNKEL (reference sequence). TCRdb redid the calling of the 5' RACE reads with MiXCR, one entry per CDR3 protein. The table includes approximately 680,000 distinct CDR3 sequences, about 7.6% detected once. Comment on this clonotype: Its target is unknown.

The data also belong to a second study, concerning yellow fever vaccine responses in identical twins.

V usage is TRBV3-1 and J usage is TRBJ2-5; D possibly matches TRBD1 or TRBD2 (5 bases each). The sample consisted of PBMCs. This TCR was recovered from a woman younger than 30 in good health. The CDR3, as DNA: TGTGCCAGCAGCCAAGATCTCGGGATAGGGGTAGGGGTGGAGACCCAGTACTTC. Residues: CASSQDLGIGVGVETQYF.